The next 7 T cell receptor beta chains were all read from a single sample in a study of graft-versus-host responses after intestinal transplantation. Produced via immunoSEQ multiplex PCR; TCRdb's table is partial and in-frame only. The sample carries 80,000 or so clones, 92% recorded once. This material consisted of PBMCs, taken 98 days after intestinal transplantation. Receptors were obtained from a human patient who received an intestinal transplant, so some T cells may come from the graft donor.

This chain joins TRBV4-1 and TRBJ2-5, with 11 bases aligning to TRBD2. From germline, CDR1 is MGHRA and CDR2 YSYEKL. The CDR3 length is 15 residues. After removal of 6 bases from V and 2 bases from J, the junction contained 5 bases not matched to a gene. The CDR3 loop reads CASRGLAGGQETQYF. DNA for the CDR3: TGCGCCAGCAGGGGGTTAGCGGGAGGGCAAGAGACCCAGTACTTC.

This chain uses TRBV27 with TRBJ2-7; 10 bases fit TRBD2. The CDR3 contains 23 residues. With V trimmed by 3 bases and J by 0 bases, 26 bases remained unmatched. Germline loops: CDR1 MNHEY, CDR2 SMNVEV (reference sequence). Written as DNA, the CDR3 is TGTGCCAGCAGTTTTTCCGTCGGGGCAGGCCCCGGGACTAGCGCTCTCCCCTCCTACGAGCAGTACTTC. Protein product: CASSFSVGAGPGTSALPSYEQYF.

This clone has only a few counts. This sequence joins TRBV27 and TRBJ1-5; D remains ambiguous. V shed 2 bases and J shed 0 bases, with 11 bases lying between them. This CDR3 has 16 amino acids. CDR1 is MNHEY, CDR2 SMNVEV, per germline (reference sequence). The CDR3 coding sequence is TGTGCCAGCAGTTTAAGGCAGCCCTATAGCAATCAGCCCCAGCATTTT. Protein product: CASSLRQPYSNQPQHF.

The rearrangement uses TRBV5-4 and TRBJ2-3, with 10 bases identical to TRBD2. After removal of 0 bases from V and 2 bases from J, the junction contained 3 bases not matched to a gene. CDR1 SGHNT and CDR2 YYREEE come from the germline V gene (reference sequence). The CDR3 sequence is 16 residues long. DNA for the CDR3: TGTGCCAGCAGCTTGGACCTAGCGGGGGTCACAGATACGCAGTATTTT. It yields the protein CASSLDLAGVTDTQYF.

The chain joins TRBV2 to TRBJ1-2, with 8 bases identical to TRBD1. V was pared by 6 bases and J by 7 bases, with 7 bases of the junction left unmatched. CDR3 length: 13 residues. Germline CDR1 is SNHLY and CDR2 is FYNNEI. The DNA for the CDR3 is TGTGCCAGCAGCCTGCAGGGGGCTTTTGGCTACACCTTC. Translated, it gives CASSLQGAFGYTF. The full variable domain, rest sourced from reference TRBV2 and TRBJ1-2, is EPEVTQTPSHQVTQMGQEVILRCVPISNHLYFYWYRQILGQKVEFLVSFYNNEISEKSEIFDDQFSVERPDGSNFTLKIRSTKLEDSAMYFCASSLQGAFGYTFGSGTRLTVV.

The chain recombines TRBV18 with TRBJ2-7; 10 nucleotides agree with TRBD1. The germline V gene encodes CDR1 KGHSH and CDR2 LQKENI. CDR3 length: 13 residues. Trimming removed 6 bases from V and 4 bases from J; junction bases left unmatched: 3. The CDR3 region has the DNA TGTGCCAGCTCCCGGGACAGGGGTTACGAGCAGTACTTC. Translation gives CASSRDRGYEQYF.

V gene TRBV2 combines with J gene TRBJ2-1; 9 bases align to TRBD2. The J segment lost 7 bases and the V segment lost 3 bases, leaving 10 bases of the junction unmatched. Germline CDR1 is SNHLY and CDR2 is FYNNEI. This CDR3 comprises 16 residues. CDR3 DNA: TGTGCCAGCAGTGACGGATTGCGGGGGGGCCGGAATGAGCAGTTCTTC. Its translation: CASSDGLRGGRNEQFF.